Listed here are 14 T cell receptor beta chains from one sample, sequenced in a study of cytotoxic CD8 clonotypes in ibrutinib-treated CLL (dated by TCRdb to about 2021). Preparation of the library involved the immunoSEQ multiplex PCR assay. As stored in TCRdb, this immuneACCESS dataset retains in-frame rearrangements with V and J assigned. A fraction of the clones does not appear; measured against another copy, unresolved V genes explain less than half of the discrepancy, and the remainder lacks a known reason. Within this sample are more than 300,000 clones, with just under 80% of them counted one time only. The ten biggest clones cover 6.5% to 8% of the sample. The sample consisted of PBMCs, taken before ibrutinib treatment. These TCRs come from a human donor with chronic lymphocytic leukemia.

The chain combines TRBV9 with TRBJ2-7; no clear D gene. The CDR3 loop spans 15 amino acids. V was pared by 3 bases and J by 0 bases, with 13 bases between. In germline, CDR1 is SGDLS, CDR2 YYNGEE. The DNA for the CDR3 is TGTGCCAGCAGCGGGGAATGGAGTCCCTCCTACGAGCAGTACTTC. As protein: CASSGEWSPSYEQYF.

V usage is TRBV6-1 and J usage is TRBJ1-2; TRBD1 matches at 9 bases. This CDR3 is built from 12 residues. V lost 5 bases and J lost 7; bases outside the gene matches: 2. Germline V gene sequence: CDR1 MNHNS, CDR2 SASEGT. DNA for the CDR3: TGTGCCAGCAGTACAGGGGGCGTTGGCTACACCTTC. It is translated as CASSTGGVGYTF.

This clone came up a few times. The chain joins TRBV30 to TRBJ1-5; no clear D. Germline loops: CDR1 GTSNPN, CDR2 SVGIG (reference sequence). V shed 3 bases and J shed 6 bases, with 12 bases lying between them. The CDR3 length is 13 residues. The CDR3 reads CAWSPSPAQPQHF. For the CDR3, the DNA is TGTGCCTGGAGCCCCTCCCCGGCTCAGCCCCAGCATTTT.

Worth noting for this clone: Additional DNA sequences in this sample encode the identical CDR3. The chain couples TRBV11-2 to TRBJ2-7; 10 nucleotides line up with TRBD2. Germline CDR1 reads SGHAT; CDR2 reads FQNNGV. J was trimmed by 2 bases and V by 1 base; bases with no gene match: 5. The CDR3 contains 16 residues. The DNA for the CDR3 is TGTGCCAGCAGCTTAGTGACCAGCGGGAGGGCCTACGAGCAGTACTTC. Its protein product is CASSLVTSGRAYEQYF.

V and J are TRBV15 and TRBJ2-7, with 7 bases fitting TRBD2. The CDR3 spans 15 residues. The ends lost 4 bases at V and 2 bases at J; junction bases unmatched: 8. CDR1 is LNHNV, CDR2 YYDKDF, per germline (reference sequence). The CDR3 sequence: CATSIASGVAYEQYF. The CDR3 DNA sequence: TGTGCCACCAGCATTGCTAGCGGAGTAGCCTACGAGCAGTACTTC. The full variable domain, with the rest looked up from reference TRBV15 and TRBJ2-7, is DAMVIQNPRYQVTQFGKPVTLSCSQTLNHNVMYWYQQKSSQAPKLLFHYYDKDFNNEADTPDNFQSRRPNTSFCFLDIRSPGLGDTAMYLCATSIASGVAYEQYFGPGTRLTVT.

The CDR3 reads CASSQDWSGQGGEQYF. The DNA for the CDR3 is TGCGCCAGCAGCCAAGATTGGTCAGGGCAGGGTGGCGAGCAGTACTTC. The chain combines TRBV4-3 with TRBJ2-7, with a tentative D call TRBD1 (5 bases). The CDR3 length is 16 residues. V lost 0 bases and J lost 6, with 18 bases in between. CDR1 and CDR2 from the germline V gene are LGHNA and YSLEER.

The chain links TRBV11-3 to TRBJ2-7, with D tentatively TRBD1 or TRBD2 (5 bases each). The germline V gene encodes CDR1 SGHNT and CDR2 YENEEA. This CDR3 contains 15 residues. V lost 3 bases and J 4 bases, leaving 16 bases between the germline ends. The CDR3 spells CASSLGPGREYEQYF. CDR3 coding DNA: TGTGCCAGCAGCTTGGGACCGGGACGAGAATACGAGCAGTACTTC.

The chain combines TRBV9 with TRBJ2-5; no firm D call. Trimming left V 0 bases short and J 1 base short, with 7 bases between. The CDR3 totals 14 residues. Germline V CDR1 and CDR2: SGDLS, YYNGEE. The CDR3 spells CASSVEGTQETQYF. The CDR3 DNA is TGTGCCAGCAGCGTAGAAGGCACCCAAGAGACCCAGTACTTC.

V gene TRBV5-1 combines with J gene TRBJ2-7, with D maybe TRBD2 (5 bases). Germline lookup yields CDR1 SGHRS and CDR2 YFSETQ. The CDR3 contains 13 residues. V was trimmed by 7 bases and J by 4 bases, leaving 15 bases between them. CDR3 residues: CASGTGFTYEQYF. Written as DNA, the CDR3 is TGCGCCAGCGGAACGGGGTTTACGTACGAGCAGTACTTC.

The chain links TRBV28 to TRBJ1-1; TRBD1 might be the D (6 bases). In germline, CDR1 is MDHEN, CDR2 SYDVKM. V was trimmed by 2 bases and J by 4 bases, leaving 11 bases between them. The CDR3 contains 14 residues. CDR3 sequence (DNA): TGTGCCAGCAGTTTACGACAGGTGGGCACTGAAGCTTTCTTT. Its translation: CASSLRQVGTEAFF.

DNA of the CDR3: TGTGCCACCGCGACCTCCCTGGAGGGAGAGACCCAGTACTTC. This translates into CATATSLEGETQYF. The chain links TRBV10-3 to TRBJ2-5; possibly TRBD2 for D (6 bases). V lost 10 bases to trimming and J lost 4 bases, with 19 bases between them. CDR1 is ENHRY, CDR2 SYGVKD, per germline. This CDR3 spans 14 amino acids.

The gene calls are TRBV2 and TRBJ2-7; weak D call: TRBD1 (6 bases). V dropped 10 bases and J dropped 0 bases, with 13 bases sitting between them. This CDR3 contains 13 residues. CDR1 and CDR2 from the germline V gene are SNHLY and FYNNEI. The CDR3 DNA sequence: TGTGCCATCGGACAGAGGAGCTCCTACGAGCAGTACTTC. Amino acid sequence: CAIGQRSSYEQYF.

This clone was recorded many times. The chain has TRBV11-2 and TRBJ2-2; a weak D match, TRBD2 (6 bases). CDR3 size: 17 residues. The germline gives CDR1 SGHAT, CDR2 FQNNGV. The V end lost 0 bases, the J end lost 7 bases, and 18 bases lay between the germline ends. The CDR3 sequence: CASSLEWTTLVDGELFF. The DNA for the CDR3 is TGTGCCAGCAGCTTAGAATGGACTACCCTCGTTGACGGGGAGCTGTTTTTT.

This clone came up a few times. The rearrangement uses TRBV6-1 and TRBJ1-1, with 8 bases aligning to TRBD1. Germline lookup yields CDR1 MNHNS and CDR2 SASEGT. With V trimmed by 1 base and J by 0 bases, 1 base remained unmatched. The CDR3 consists of 15 residues. The CDR3 DNA reads as TGTGCCAGCAGTGAAGTGGGACAGGTGAACACTGAAGCTTTCTTT. The encoded protein is CASSEVGQVNTEAFF.